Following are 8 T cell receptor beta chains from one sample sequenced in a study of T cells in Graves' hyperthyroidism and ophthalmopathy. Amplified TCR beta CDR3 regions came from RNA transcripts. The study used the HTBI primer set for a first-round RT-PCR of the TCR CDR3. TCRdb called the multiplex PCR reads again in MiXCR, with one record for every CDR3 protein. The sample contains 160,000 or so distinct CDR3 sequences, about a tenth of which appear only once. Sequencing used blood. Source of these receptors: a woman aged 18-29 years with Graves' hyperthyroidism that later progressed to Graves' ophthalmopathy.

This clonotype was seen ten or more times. CDR3 coding DNA: TGTGCCAGCAGGCACAGGGGATACGAGCAGTACTTC. As protein: CASRHRGYEQYF. The rearrangement links TRBV11-1 to TRBJ2-7; 7 nucleotides line up with TRBD1. V trimming: 6 bases; J trimming: 4 bases; junction bases outside the gene matches: 3. The germline V gene encodes CDR1 SGHAT and CDR2 FQDESV (reference sequence). The CDR3 totals 12 residues.

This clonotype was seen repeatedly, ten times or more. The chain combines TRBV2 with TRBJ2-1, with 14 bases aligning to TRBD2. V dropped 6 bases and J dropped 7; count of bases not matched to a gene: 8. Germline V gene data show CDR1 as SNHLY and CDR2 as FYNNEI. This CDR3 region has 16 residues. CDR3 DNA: TGTGCCAGCAGCGCCGGGACTAGCGGGAGCTTTAATGAGCAGTTCTTC. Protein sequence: CASSAGTSGSFNEQFF.

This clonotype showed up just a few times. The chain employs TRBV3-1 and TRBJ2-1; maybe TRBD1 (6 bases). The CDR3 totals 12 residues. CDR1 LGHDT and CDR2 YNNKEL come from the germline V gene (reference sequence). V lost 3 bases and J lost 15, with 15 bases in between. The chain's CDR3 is CASSHTQGFLFF. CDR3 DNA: TGTGCCAGCAGCCATACACAGGGATTTTTGTTCTTC.

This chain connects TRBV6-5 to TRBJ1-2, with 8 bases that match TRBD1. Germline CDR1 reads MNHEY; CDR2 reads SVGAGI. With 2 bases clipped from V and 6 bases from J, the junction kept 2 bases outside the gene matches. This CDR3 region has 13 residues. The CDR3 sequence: CASSYPDRDGYTF. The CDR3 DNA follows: TGTGCCAGCAGTTACCCGGACAGGGATGGCTACACCTTC.

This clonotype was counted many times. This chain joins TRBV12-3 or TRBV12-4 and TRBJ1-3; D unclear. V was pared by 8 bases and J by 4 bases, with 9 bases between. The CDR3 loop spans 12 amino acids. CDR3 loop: CASGIYGNTIYF. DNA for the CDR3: TGTGCCAGCGGGATATACGGAAACACCATATATTTT.

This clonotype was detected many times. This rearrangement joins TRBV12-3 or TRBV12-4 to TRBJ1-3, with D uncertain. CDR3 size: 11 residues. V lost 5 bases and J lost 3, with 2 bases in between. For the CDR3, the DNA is TGTGCCAGCAGTCATGGAAACACCATATATTTT. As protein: CASSHGNTIYF.

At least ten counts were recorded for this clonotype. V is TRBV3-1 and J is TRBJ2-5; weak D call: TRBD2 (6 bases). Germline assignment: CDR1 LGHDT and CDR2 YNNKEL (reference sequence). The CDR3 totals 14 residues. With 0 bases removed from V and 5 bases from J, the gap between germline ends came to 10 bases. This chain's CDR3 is CASSQDTSRETQYF. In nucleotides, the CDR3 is TGTGCCAGCAGCCAAGATACTAGCAGGGAGACCCAGTACTTC.

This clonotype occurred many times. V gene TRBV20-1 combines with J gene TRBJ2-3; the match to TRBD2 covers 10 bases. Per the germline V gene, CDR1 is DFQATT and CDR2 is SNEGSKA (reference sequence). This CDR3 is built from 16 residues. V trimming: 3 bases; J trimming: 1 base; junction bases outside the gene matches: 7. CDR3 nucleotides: TGCAGTGCTAGGGGCTGGCTAGCGGGGGGCACAGATACGCAGTATTTT. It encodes CSARGWLAGGTDTQYF.